This T cell receptor (beta chain) came from a study of T cell responses to AZD1222 COVID-19 vaccine. Sequenced by immunoSEQ multiplex PCR; TCRdb stores in-frame clones only, minus some. The table includes 45,000 to 70,000 clones, approximately 86% detected once. Findings and caveats of the study: Donor demographics were predominantly white British with a female majority; clonal diversity may be underestimated. Close to half of all spike-specific TCRs reportedly target regions of the variants that are unmutated.

With respect to this clone: Antigen specificity is unknown.

Per the germline V gene, CDR1 is LGHNA and CDR2 is YNFKEQ. This CDR3 has 17 amino acids. V lost 0 bases and J lost 5; bases outside the gene matches: 5. This specimen consisted of peripheral blood, obtained on day 0 of AZD1222 vaccination. The V call is TRBV4-2, the J call TRBJ2-3; 13 positions agree with TRBD2. This sequence was found in an adult in good health. The CDR3: CASSQDGLAGVLDTQYF. The CDR3 bases are TGTGCCAGCAGCCAAGATGGACTAGCGGGAGTTTTAGATACGCAGTATTTT.